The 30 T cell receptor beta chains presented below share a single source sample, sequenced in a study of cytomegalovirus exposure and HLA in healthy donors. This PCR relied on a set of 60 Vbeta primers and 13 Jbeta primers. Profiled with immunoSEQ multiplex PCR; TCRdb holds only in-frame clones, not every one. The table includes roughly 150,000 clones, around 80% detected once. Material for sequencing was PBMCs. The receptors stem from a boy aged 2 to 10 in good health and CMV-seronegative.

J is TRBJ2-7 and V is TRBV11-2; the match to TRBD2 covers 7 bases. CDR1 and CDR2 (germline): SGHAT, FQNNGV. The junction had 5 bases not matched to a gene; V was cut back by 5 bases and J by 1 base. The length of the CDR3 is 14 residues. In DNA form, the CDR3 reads TGTGCCAGCAGCCGGACTAGTTTTTCCTACGAGCAGTACTTC. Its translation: CASSRTSFSYEQYF.

The CDR3 here is CASSLRLRGSHQPQHF. The CDR3 DNA reads as TGTGCCAGCAGCTTACGCCTCAGGGGCTCACATCAGCCCCAGCATTTT. The chain employs TRBV7-9 and TRBJ1-5, with a possible D match to TRBD1 (6 bases). Trimming cost V 2 bases and J 5 bases, with 16 bases left between them. This CDR3 comprises 16 residues. The germline V gene encodes CDR1 SEHNR and CDR2 FQNEAQ (reference sequence). Using reference TRBV7-9 and TRBJ1-5 for the parts outside the CDR3, the full variable domain is DTGVSQNPRHKITKRGQNVTFRCDPISEHNRLYWYRQTLGQGPEFLTYFQNEAQLEKSRLLSDRFSAERPKGSFSTLEIQRTEQGDSAMYLCASSLRLRGSHQPQHFGDGTRLSIL.

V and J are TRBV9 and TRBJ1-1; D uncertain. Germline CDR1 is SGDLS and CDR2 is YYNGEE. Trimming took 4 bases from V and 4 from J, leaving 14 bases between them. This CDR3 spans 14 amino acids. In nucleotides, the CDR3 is TGTGCCAGCAGCCTGAGGGAGGGTCCCACTGAAGCTTTCTTT. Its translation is CASSLREGPTEAFF.

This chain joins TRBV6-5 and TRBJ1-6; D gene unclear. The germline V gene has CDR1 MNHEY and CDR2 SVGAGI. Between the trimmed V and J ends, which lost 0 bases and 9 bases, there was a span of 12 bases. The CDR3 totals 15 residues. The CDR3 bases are TGTGCCAGCAGTTACTCGCCAGGACTACGTTCACCCCTCCACTTT. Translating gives CASSYSPGLRSPLHF.

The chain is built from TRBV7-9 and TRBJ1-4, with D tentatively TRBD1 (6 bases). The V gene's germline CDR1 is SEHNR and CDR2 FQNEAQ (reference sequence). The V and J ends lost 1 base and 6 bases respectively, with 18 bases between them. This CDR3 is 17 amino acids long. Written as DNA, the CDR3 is TGTGCCAGCAGCTTAGGAGAGTACAGGGATTGGGATGAAAAACTGTTTTTT. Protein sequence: CASSLGEYRDWDEKLFF.

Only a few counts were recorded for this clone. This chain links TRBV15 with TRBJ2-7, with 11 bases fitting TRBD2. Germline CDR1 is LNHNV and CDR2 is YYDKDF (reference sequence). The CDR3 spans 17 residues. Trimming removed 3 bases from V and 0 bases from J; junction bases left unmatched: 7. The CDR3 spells CATSREGTSGFSYEQYF. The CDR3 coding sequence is TGTGCCACCAGCAGGGAAGGGACTAGCGGATTCTCCTACGAGCAGTACTTC. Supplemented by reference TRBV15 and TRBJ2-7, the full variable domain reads DAMVIQNPRYQVTQFGKPVTLSCSQTLNHNVMYWYQQKSSQAPKLLFHYYDKDFNNEADTPDNFQSRRPNTSFCFLDIRSPGLGDTAMYLCATSREGTSGFSYEQYFGPGTRLTVT.

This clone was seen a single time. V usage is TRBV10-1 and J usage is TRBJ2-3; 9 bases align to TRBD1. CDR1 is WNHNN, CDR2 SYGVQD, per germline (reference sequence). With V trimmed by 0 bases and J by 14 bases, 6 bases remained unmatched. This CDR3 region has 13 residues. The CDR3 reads CASSESRTGARYF. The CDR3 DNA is TGCGCCAGCAGTGAGTCGAGGACAGGGGCCCGGTATTTT.

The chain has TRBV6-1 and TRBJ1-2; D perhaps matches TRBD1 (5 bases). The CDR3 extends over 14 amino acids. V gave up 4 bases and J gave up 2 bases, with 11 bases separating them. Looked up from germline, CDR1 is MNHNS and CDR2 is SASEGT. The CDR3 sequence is CASSGIGANYGYTF. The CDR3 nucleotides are TGTGCCAGCAGTGGAATAGGGGCCAACTATGGCTACACCTTC.

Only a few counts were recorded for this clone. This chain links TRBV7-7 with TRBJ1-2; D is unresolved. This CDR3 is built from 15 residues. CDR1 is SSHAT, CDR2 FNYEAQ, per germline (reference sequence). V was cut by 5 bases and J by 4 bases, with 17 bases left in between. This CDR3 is CASSRKTRSVYGYTF. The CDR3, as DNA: TGTGCCAGCAGCCGTAAGACACGCTCCGTCTATGGCTACACCTTC.

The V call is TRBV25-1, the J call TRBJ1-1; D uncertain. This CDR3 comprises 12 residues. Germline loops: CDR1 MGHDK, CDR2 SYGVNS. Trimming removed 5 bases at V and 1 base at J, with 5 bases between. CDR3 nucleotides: TGTGCCAGCAGTTCGGGGAACACTGAAGCTTTCTTT. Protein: CASSSGNTEAFF.

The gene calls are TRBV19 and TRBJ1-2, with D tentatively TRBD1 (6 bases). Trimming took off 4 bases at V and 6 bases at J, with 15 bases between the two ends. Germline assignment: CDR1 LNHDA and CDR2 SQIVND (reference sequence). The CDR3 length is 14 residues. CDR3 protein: CASSKTGRENGYTF. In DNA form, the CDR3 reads TGTGCCAGTAGTAAAACAGGGCGAGAGAATGGCTACACCTTC.

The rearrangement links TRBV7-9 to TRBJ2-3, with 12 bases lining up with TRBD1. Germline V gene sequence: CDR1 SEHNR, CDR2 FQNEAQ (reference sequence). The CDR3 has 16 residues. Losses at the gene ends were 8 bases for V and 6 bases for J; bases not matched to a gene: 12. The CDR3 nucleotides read TGTGCCAGCGACCTTGAAAGGGACAGGGGGCGGGATACGCAGTATTTT. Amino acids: CASDLERDRGRDTQYF.

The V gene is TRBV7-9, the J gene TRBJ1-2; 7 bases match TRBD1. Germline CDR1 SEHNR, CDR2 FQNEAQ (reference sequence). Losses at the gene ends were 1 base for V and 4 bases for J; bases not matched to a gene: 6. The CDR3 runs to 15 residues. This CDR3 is CASSLVRGPGYGYTF. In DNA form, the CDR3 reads TGTGCCAGCAGCTTAGTAAGGGGGCCTGGCTATGGCTACACCTTC.

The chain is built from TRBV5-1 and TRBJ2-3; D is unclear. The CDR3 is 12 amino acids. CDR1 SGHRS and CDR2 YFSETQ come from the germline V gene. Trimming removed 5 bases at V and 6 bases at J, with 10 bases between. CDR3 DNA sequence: TGCGCCAGCAGGGCCCCCGCCGATACGCAGTATTTT. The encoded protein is CASRAPADTQYF.

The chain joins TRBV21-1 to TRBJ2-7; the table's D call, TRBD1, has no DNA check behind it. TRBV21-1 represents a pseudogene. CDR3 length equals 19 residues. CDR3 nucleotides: TGTGCCAGCAGCAAACGCGAACAGATAGGGGGCGGTCGGTCCTACGAGCAGTACTTC. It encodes CASSKREQIGGGRSYEQYF.

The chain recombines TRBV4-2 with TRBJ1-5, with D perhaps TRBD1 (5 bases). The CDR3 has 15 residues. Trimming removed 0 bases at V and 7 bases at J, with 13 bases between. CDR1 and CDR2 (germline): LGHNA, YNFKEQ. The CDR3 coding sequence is TGTGCCAGCAGCCAAGACAGGGTTGGGAGGCAGCCCCAGCATTTT. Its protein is CASSQDRVGRQPQHF.

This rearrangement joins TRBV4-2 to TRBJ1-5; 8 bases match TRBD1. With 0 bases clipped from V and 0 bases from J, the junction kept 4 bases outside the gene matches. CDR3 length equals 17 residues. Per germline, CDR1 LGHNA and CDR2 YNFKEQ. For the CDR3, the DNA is TGTGCCAGCAGCCAAGAACGGACAGGGTATAGCAATCAGCCCCAGCATTTT. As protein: CASSQERTGYSNQPQHF.

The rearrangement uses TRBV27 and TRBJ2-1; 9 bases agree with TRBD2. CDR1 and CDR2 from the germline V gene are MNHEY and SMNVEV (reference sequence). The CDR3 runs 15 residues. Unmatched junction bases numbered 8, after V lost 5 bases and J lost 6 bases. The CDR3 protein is CASSLLAGGFNEQFF. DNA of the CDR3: TGTGCCAGCAGTCTACTCGCGGGAGGGTTCAATGAGCAGTTCTTC.

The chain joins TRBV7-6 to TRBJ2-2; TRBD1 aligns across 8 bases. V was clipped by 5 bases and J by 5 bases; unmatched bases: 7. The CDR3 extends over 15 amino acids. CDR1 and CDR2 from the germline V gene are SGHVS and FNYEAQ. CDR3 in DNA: TGTGCCAGCAGCGGAGGGACAGGAGAAACCGGGGAGCTGTTTTTT. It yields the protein CASSGGTGETGELFF.

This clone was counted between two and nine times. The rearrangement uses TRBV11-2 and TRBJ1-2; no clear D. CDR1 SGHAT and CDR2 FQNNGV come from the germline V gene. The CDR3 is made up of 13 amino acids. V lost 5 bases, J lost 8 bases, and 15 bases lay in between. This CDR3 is CASSREPRGGYTF. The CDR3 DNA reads TGTGCCAGCAGCCGCGAACCTCGCGGGGGCTACACCTTC.

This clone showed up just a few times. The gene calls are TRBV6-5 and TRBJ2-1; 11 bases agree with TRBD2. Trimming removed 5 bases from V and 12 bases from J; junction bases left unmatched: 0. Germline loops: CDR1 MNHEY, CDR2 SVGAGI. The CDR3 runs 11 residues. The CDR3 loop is CASSTSGRQFF. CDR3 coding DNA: TGTGCCAGCAGTACTAGCGGGAGGCAGTTCTTC.

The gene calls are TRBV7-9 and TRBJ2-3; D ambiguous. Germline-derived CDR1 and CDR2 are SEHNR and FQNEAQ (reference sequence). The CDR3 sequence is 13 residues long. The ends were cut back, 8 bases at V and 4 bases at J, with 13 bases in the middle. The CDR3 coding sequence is TGTGCCAGCGCGAGGCGGCCGCCAGATACGCAGTATTTT. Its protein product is CASARRPPDTQYF.

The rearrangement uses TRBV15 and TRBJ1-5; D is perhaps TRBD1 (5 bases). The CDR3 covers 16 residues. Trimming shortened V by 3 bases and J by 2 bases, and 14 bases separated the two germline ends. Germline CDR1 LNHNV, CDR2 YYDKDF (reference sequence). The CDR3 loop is CATSRGPRVGNQPQHF. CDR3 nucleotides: TGTGCCACCAGCAGGGGGCCCAGGGTGGGCAATCAGCCCCAGCATTTT.

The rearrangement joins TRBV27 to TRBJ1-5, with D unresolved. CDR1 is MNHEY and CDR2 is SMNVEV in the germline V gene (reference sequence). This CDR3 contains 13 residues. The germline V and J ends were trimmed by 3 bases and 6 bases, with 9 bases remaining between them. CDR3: CASSFSTGQPQHF. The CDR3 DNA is TGTGCCAGCAGTTTTAGCACTGGTCAGCCCCAGCATTTT.

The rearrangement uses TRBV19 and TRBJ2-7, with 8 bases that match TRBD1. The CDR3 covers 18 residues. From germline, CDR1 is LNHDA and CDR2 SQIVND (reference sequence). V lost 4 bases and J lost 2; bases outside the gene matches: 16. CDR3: CASSTKATSTGGPYEQYF. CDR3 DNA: TGTGCCAGTAGTACTAAAGCCACTTCCACAGGGGGGCCCTACGAGCAGTACTTC.

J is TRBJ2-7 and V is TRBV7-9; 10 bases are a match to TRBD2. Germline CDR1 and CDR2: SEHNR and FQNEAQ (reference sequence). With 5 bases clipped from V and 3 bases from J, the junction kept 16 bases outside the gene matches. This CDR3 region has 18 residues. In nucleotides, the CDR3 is TGTGCCAGCAGCCCCCCCCTAGCGGGGGCCCTTAGTCTCTACGAGCAGTACTTC. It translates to CASSPPLAGALSLYEQYF.

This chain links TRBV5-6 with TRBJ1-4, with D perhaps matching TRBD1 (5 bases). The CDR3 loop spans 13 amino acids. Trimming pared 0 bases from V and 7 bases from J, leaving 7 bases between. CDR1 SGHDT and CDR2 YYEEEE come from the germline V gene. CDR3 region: CASSLGGSEKLFF. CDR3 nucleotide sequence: TGTGCCAGCAGCTTGGGGGGCAGTGAAAAACTGTTTTTT.

The CDR3 sequence is CASSPYGRDQPQHF. In nucleotides, the CDR3 is TGTGCCAGCTCACCATATGGGCGGGATCAGCCCCAGCATTTT. V gene TRBV18 combines with J gene TRBJ1-5; no firm D call. The germline V gene has CDR1 KGHSH and CDR2 LQKENI. The V end lost 2 bases, the J end lost 5 bases, and 10 bases lay between the germline ends. The CDR3 has 14 amino acids. Looking up the rest from reference TRBV18 and TRBJ1-5 gives the full variable domain: NAGVMQNPRHLVRRRGQEARLRCSPMKGHSHVYWYRQLPEEGLKFMVYLQKENIIDESGMPKERFSAEFPKEGPSILRIQQVVRGDSAAYFCASSPYGRDQPQHFGDGTRLSIL.

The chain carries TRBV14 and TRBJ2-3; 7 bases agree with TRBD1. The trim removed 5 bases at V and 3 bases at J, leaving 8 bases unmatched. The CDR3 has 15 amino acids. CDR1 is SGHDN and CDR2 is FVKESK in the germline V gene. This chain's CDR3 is CASSSTGVITDTQYF. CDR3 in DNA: TGTGCCAGCAGCTCAACAGGGGTGATTACAGATACGCAGTATTTT.

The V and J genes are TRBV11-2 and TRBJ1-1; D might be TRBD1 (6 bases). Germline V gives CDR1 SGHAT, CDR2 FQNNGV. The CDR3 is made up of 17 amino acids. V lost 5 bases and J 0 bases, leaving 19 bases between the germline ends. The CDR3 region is CASSPTQATGLNTEAFF. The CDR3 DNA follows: TGTGCCAGCAGCCCAACCCAAGCGACAGGCCTGAACACTGAAGCTTTCTTT.